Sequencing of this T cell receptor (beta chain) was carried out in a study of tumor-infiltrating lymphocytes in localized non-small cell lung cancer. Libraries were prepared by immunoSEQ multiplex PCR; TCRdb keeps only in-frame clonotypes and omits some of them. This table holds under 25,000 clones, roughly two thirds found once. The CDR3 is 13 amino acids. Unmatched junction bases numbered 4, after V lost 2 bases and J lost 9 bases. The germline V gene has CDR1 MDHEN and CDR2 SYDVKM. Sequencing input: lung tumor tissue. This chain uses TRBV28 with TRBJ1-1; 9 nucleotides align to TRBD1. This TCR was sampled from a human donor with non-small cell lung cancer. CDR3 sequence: CASSLGGQGKAFF. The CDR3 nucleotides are TGTGCCAGCAGTTTAGGGGGACAGGGAAAAGCTTTCTTT.